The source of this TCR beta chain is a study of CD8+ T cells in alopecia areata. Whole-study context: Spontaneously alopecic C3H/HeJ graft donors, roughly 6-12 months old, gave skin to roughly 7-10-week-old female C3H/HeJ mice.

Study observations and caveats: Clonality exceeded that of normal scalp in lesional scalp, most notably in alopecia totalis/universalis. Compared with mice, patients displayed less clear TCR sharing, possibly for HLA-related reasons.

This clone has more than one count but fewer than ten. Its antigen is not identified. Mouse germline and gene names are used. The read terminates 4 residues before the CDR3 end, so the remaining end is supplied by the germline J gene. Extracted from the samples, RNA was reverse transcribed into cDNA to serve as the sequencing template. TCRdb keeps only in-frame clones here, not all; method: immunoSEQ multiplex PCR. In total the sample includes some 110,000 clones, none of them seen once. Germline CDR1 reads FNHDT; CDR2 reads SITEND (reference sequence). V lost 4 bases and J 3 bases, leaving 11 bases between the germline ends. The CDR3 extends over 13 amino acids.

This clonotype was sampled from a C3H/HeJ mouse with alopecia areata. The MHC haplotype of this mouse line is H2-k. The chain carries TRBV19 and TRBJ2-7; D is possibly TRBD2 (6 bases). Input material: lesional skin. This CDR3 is CASSRPGLYEQYF. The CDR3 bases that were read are TGTGCCAGCAGTCGCCCGGGACTCTAT.